A selection of T cell receptor beta chains follows, all from one sample in a study of T cells after yellow fever vaccination. TCRdb re-called the 5' RACE reads with MiXCR, one entry per CDR3 protein. The sample contains almost 600,000 distinct CDR3 sequences, approximately 12% of which appear only once. The sequenced sample was PBMCs, obtained on the day of the yellow fever booster vaccination. Receptors were obtained from a man aged 25-45 years who received the YFV17D yellow fever vaccine. CDR3s include the opening cysteine and the closing phenylalanine or tryptophan. A D gene is named only where the DNA matches it firmly. Rows may omit the clone size; those that give it use once, few, many or a size class.

length	V	D	size	J	DNA	CDR3
15	TRBV7-2	NA	many	TRBJ1-6	TGTGCCAGCAGCACCGAGGGCAGGGCGGGATCACCCCTCCACTTT	CASSTEGRAGSPLHF
14	TRBV29-1	NA	few	TRBJ2-1	TGCAGCGTTGTAGCTAGGACAGTTCAGAATGAGCAGTTCTTC	CSVVARTVQNEQFF
16	TRBV11-2	NA	NA	TRBJ2-1	TGTGCCAGCAGCTTATTACCAGCAGACTCCTACAATGAGCAGTTCTTC	CASSLLPADSYNEQFF
14	TRBV7-8	NA	NA	TRBJ2-2	TGTGCCAGCCTGCCCAGCGGGAACACCGGGGAGCTGTTTTTT	CASLPSGNTGELFF
13	TRBV10-3	NA	NA	TRBJ1-1	TGTGCCATCATGCCGACAGAAAACACTGAAGCTTTCTTT	CAIMPTENTEAFF
14	TRBV6-1	NA	few	TRBJ2-1	TGTGCCAGCAGCCCCGAGTACAGGGTCAATGAGCAGTTCTTC	CASSPEYRVNEQFF
16	TRBV19	TRBD2	few	TRBJ2-1	TGTGCCAGTATGGGACTAGCGGGAGGCTCCTACAATGAGCAGTTCTTC	CASMGLAGGSYNEQFF
12	TRBV5-4	NA	few	TRBJ2-7	TGTGCCAGCAGCTGGGGGGAGTACGAGCAGTACTTC	CASSWGEYEQYF
14	TRBV6-1	NA	few	TRBJ1-5	TGTGCCAGCCTATGGGGCTCGGGCAATCAGCCCCAGCATTTT	CASLWGSGNQPQHF
16	TRBV7-6	TRBD2	few	TRBJ2-7	TGTGCCAGCAGCCCAGAACTACTAGCGGCCTCCTACGAGCAGTACTTC	CASSPELLAASYEQYF
15	TRBV5-1	NA	NA	TRBJ2-5	TGCGCCAGCAGCTTGCTGGGGGTGGAACAAGAGACCCAGTACTTC	CASSLLGVEQETQYF
14	TRBV25-1	TRBD1	few	TRBJ1-5	TGTGCCAGCAGTCGACAGGGGGTTGCTCAGCCCCAGCATTTT	CASSRQGVAQPQHF
13	TRBV12-3/TRBV12-4	NA	few	TRBJ2-3	TGTGCCAGCAGTCTCAGCGAGATGGATACGCAGTATTTT	CASSLSEMDTQYF
16	TRBV5-1	NA	few	TRBJ2-2	TGCGCCAGCAGCCACCGCTTACAAGCGAACACCGGGGAGCTGTTTTTT	CASSHRLQANTGELFF
16	TRBV12-3/TRBV12-4	TRBD2	few	TRBJ2-7	TGTGCCAGCAGTTTCTTTAGCGGGAGCGCTAGAGACGAGCAGTACTTC	CASSFFSGSARDEQYF
14	TRBV3-1	NA	few	TRBJ1-5	TGTGCCAGCAGCCAATGGGACCAGAATCAGCCCCAGCATTTT	CASSQWDQNQPQHF
14	TRBV20-1	TRBD2	NA	TRBJ2-3	TGCAGTGCTAGTGGGCTAGCGGTCACAGATACGCAGTATTTT	CSASGLAVTDTQYF
13	TRBV28	TRBD1	NA	TRBJ2-4	TGTGCCAGCGAAGGACAGGCGGGAAACATTCAGTACTTC	CASEGQAGNIQYF
17	TRBV11-2	TRBD2	few	TRBJ2-1	TGTGCCAGCAGCTTAGATGCGACTAGCGGTTTCTACAATGAGCAGTTCTTC	CASSLDATSGFYNEQFF
12	TRBV20-1	NA	NA	TRBJ2-7	TGCAGTGCTAGGGACAAAACCTACGAGCAGTACTTC	CSARDKTYEQYF
11	TRBV29-1	NA	NA	TRBJ2-1	TGCAGCCCTTGTAGGCACAATGAGCAGTTCTTC	CSPCRHNEQFF
14	TRBV7-3	NA	NA	TRBJ2-7	TGTGCCAGCAGCTCCCTGGGGAGCGGCGACGAGCAGTACTTC	CASSSLGSGDEQYF
17	TRBV7-6	TRBD1	few	TRBJ2-3	TGTGCCAGCAGCTTAGGGATCGGGACAGCTCCACCAGATACGCAGTATTTT	CASSLGIGTAPPDTQYF
13	TRBV7-2	NA	few	TRBJ2-7	TGTGCCAGCGGCGGTGTGGGGCTATGGGAGCAGTACTTC	CASGGVGLWEQYF
14	TRBV6-8	NA	few	TRBJ2-7	TGTGCCAGCAGTGGGGCTGGACCCTCCTACGAGCAGTACTTC	CASSGAGPSYEQYF
16	TRBV7-2	TRBD2	few	TRBJ2-2	TGTGCCAGCAGCCCCACGGGACTACTGAACACCGGGGAGCTGTTTTTT	CASSPTGLLNTGELFF
14	TRBV6-5	NA	NA	TRBJ2-2	TGTGCCAGCAGTTACTCGAGATATACCGGGGAGCTGTTTTTT	CASSYSRYTGELFF
16	TRBV30	TRBD2	NA	TRBJ2-7	TGTGCCTGGAGTGTACGGCTAGCGGGAGGGCCGCATGAGCAGTACTTC	CAWSVRLAGGPHEQYF
14	TRBV28	NA	NA	TRBJ2-1	TGTGCCAGCATTGGGGGCAGGTTCTACAATGAGCAGTTCTTC	CASIGGRFYNEQFF
16	TRBV7-8	NA	NA	TRBJ2-5	TGTGCCAGCAGCTTAGCGTGGCGGGAAGCCCAAGAGACCCAGTACTTC	CASSLAWREAQETQYF
16	TRBV14	NA	NA	TRBJ2-1	TGTGCCAGCAGCAGCCCGTCGGACAGCCTTTACAATGAGCAGTTCTTC	CASSSPSDSLYNEQFF
12	TRBV20-1	NA	NA	TRBJ1-2	TGCAGTGCTACAGGGAGGGGCTATGGCTACACCTTC	CSATGRGYGYTF
14	TRBV7-2	NA	few	TRBJ2-5	TGTGCCAGCAGCTTGCTCACATTTGGGGAGACCCAGTACTTC	CASSLLTFGETQYF
16	TRBV9	NA	few	TRBJ1-6	TGTGCCAGCAGCGCCCGAGAGCCCCCCTATAATTCACCCCTCCACTTT	CASSAREPPYNSPLHF
15	TRBV29-1	TRBD2	few	TRBJ2-1	TGCAGCGTGGCCCCTAGCGGGAGTGTCTACAATGAGCAGTTCTTC	CSVAPSGSVYNEQFF
16	TRBV6-5	NA	few	TRBJ1-1	TGTGCCAGCAGTTACTTGTGGGGGACGCTAGAGACTGAAGCTTTCTTT	CASSYLWGTLETEAFF
14	TRBV20-1	TRBD1	few	TRBJ2-3	TGCAGTGCTAGCTCCAGGGGGCCGTCAGATACGCAGTATTTT	CSASSRGPSDTQYF
15	TRBV12-1	NA	NA	TRBJ2-1	TGTGCCAGCAGCGAAATCGGAGGGCCAGGAAATGAGCAGTTCTTC	CASSEIGGPGNEQFF
16	TRBV6-5	NA	few	TRBJ2-7	TGTGCCAGCAGTTACTCTATCGGGGTAGGGTTCTACGAGCAGTACTTC	CASSYSIGVGFYEQYF
11	TRBV6-1	NA	NA	TRBJ1-1	TGTGCCAGCAGTGAAGTAGGGGCGGCTTTCTTT	CASSEVGAAFF
11	TRBV29-1	TRBD2	NA	TRBJ2-5	TGCAGTGGGACTAGCGGGCTGACCCAGTACTTC	CSGTSGLTQYF
15	TRBV10-3	NA	NA	TRBJ2-7	TGTGCCATCAGTGAAACCCCAGTCATAAACTACGAGCAGTACTTC	CAISETPVINYEQYF
14	TRBV24-1	TRBD1	many	TRBJ2-5	TGTGCCACCAGTGAGGGGACAGCCCAAGAGACCCAGTACTTC	CATSEGTAQETQYF
16	TRBV2	TRBD2	few	TRBJ2-2	TGTGCCAGCAGTGATGCGGGAGGGTCGAACACCGGGGAGCTGTTTTTT	CASSDAGGSNTGELFF
13	TRBV30	NA	few	TRBJ2-1	TGTGCCTGGAGTGTAAGTGGGCCAGGACCCCAGTTCTTC	CAWSVSGPGPQFF
15	TRBV5-4	NA	few	TRBJ1-1	TGTGCCAGCAGCTTTTGGGAGGGGGGGAACACTGAAGCTTTCTTT	CASSFWEGGNTEAFF
11	TRBV5-5	NA	few	TRBJ2-7	TGTGCCAGCAGCCGTGCTAAAAGCGTCGACTTC	CASSRAKSVDF
15	TRBV20-1	NA	few	TRBJ2-1	TGCAGTGCTAGAGGACCACAGGGCACCTACAATGAGCAGTTCTTC	CSARGPQGTYNEQFF
12	TRBV5-1	NA	NA	TRBJ2-3	TGCGCCAGCAGCTTCGAGACAGATACGCAGTATTTT	CASSFETDTQYF
13	TRBV10-2	NA	NA	TRBJ2-5	TGCGCCAGCAGTGAGGTAGCAGAAGAGACCCAGTACTTC	CASSEVAEETQYF
13	TRBV2	TRBD1	few	TRBJ2-3	TGTGCCAGCAAGGACAGGAGCACAGATACGCAGTATTTT	CASKDRSTDTQYF
14	TRBV24-1	NA	NA	TRBJ2-1	TGTGCCACCTCCTTGGGAGGTTCCTACAATGAGCAGTTCTTC	CATSLGGSYNEQFF
15	TRBV5-1	TRBD2	NA	TRBJ2-7	TGCGCCAGCAGAAACGGGACTAGCGGAACCTACGAGCAGTACTTC	CASRNGTSGTYEQYF
16	TRBV7-9	NA	NA	TRBJ2-7	TGTGCCAGCAGCGGATCTCTGCGGGACGGTTCCTACGAGCAGTACTTC	CASSGSLRDGSYEQYF